The T cell receptor (beta chain) under discussion was sequenced for a study of blood T cell repertoires in COVID-19. Study at large: The analysed material was cDNA or gDNA that came from T cells, B-cell-depleted T cells, or PBMCs.

The ends were cut back, 3 bases at V and 4 bases at J, with 14 bases in the middle. This CDR3 has 15 amino acids. The V gene's germline CDR1 is MNHEY and CDR2 SVGAGI. Source study methods: Counts of nucleated cells, estimated from reference gene primer amplification, were obtained. Produced via immunoSEQ multiplex PCR; TCRdb's table is partial and in-frame only. That table is the source of V, J and clone size, and D and trimming were worked out from the DNA. This sample has roughly 400,000 clones, with around 90% found just once. This clone was seen a few times. Sequenced sample: PBMCs or T cells enriched from blood (not recorded which). J is TRBJ2-3 and V is TRBV6-5; tentatively, D is TRBD2 (5 bases). The sequence was obtained from a woman aged 40 to 55 with acute COVID-19. The CDR3 DNA reads as TGTGCCAGCAGTTATGCCGTGGAGGCCCCAGATACGCAGTATTTT. The encoded protein is CASSYAVEAPDTQYF.